These T cell receptor beta chains were read from a single sample in a study of a mutant IDH1 vaccine in newly diagnosed glioma. The table came from immunoSEQ multiplex PCR; TCRdb's copy has only in-frame clones and leaves some out. The sample consists of tens of thousands of clones, more than 85% of them appearing once. Here the sequenced sample was PBMCs, taken from a glioma patient treated with radiotherapy, temozolomide or both. The origin of the receptors is a woman aged 40 to 55 with glioma. The CDR3 runs from the conserved cysteine through the conserved F or W. The D gene is left open where the match is weak. Clone size is given for some rows only: seen once, a few or many times, or a class if the clone is expanded.

CDR3 length	D gene	V gene	J gene	clone size	CDR3 protein	CDR3 DNA
13	.	TRBV25-1	TRBJ2-7	.	CASSGPGVYEQYF	TGTGCCAGCAGTGGTCCAGGGGTCTACGAGCAGTACTTC
15	.	TRBV15	TRBJ1-5	.	CATSRAVRGNQPQHF	TGTGCCACCAGCAGAGCGGTCAGGGGCAATCAGCCCCAGCATTTT
13	.	TRBV5-6	TRBJ2-5	.	CASSLTGTETQYF	TGTGCCAGCAGCTTGACAGGGACGGAGACCCAGTACTTC
15	.	TRBV19	TRBJ2-2	.	CASGQEQANTGELFF	TGTGCCAGTGGCCAGGAACAGGCGAACACCGGGGAGCTGTTTTTT
14	.	TRBV6-5	TRBJ2-5	.	CASRAPGARETQYF	TGTGCCAGCAGAGCCCCAGGAGCTCGAGAGACCCAGTACTTC
12	.	TRBV14	TRBJ1-2	.	CASSQSGYGYTF	TGTGCCAGCAGCCAATCCGGCTATGGCTACACCTTC
14	.	TRBV10-3	TRBJ1-5	.	CAISGQNSNQPQHF	TGTGCCATCAGTGGACAGAATAGCAATCAGCCCCAGCATTTT
17	TRBD1	TRBV4-1	TRBJ2-3	.	CASSRAGAGGAGDTQYF	TGCGCCAGCAGCCGCGCTGGGGCAGGGGGCGCCGGAGATACGCAGTATTTT
14	.	TRBV9	TRBJ2-7	.	CASSVGGGTYEQYF	TGTGCCAGCAGCGTAGGGGGGGGCACCTACGAGCAGTACTTC
13	TRBD2	TRBV2	TRBJ2-5	.	CASRGGTSETQYF	TGTGCCAGCAGGGGGGGGACTTCAGAGACCCAGTACTTC
12	TRBD2	TRBV29-1	TRBJ2-1	.	CSVGRGGAEQFF	TGCAGCGTTGGGCGGGGGGGCGCTGAGCAGTTCTTC
13	.	TRBV7-8	TRBJ1-1	.	CASSFGTYAEAFF	TGTGCCAGCAGCTTTGGAACCTACGCTGAAGCTTTCTTT
12	.	TRBV11-2	TRBJ2-1	.	CASLQGGNEQFF	TGTGCCAGCCTACAGGGGGGGAATGAGCAGTTCTTC
13	.	TRBV7-2	TRBJ1-5	.	CASSSRGNQPQHF	TGTGCCAGCAGCTCGCGTGGCAATCAGCCCCAGCATTTT
14	TRBD1	TRBV2	TRBJ2-5	few	CASSDGTGRETQYF	TGTGCCAGCAGTGACGGGACAGGACGGGAGACCCAGTACTTC